A selection of T cell receptor beta chains follows, all from one sample in a study of identical twins. Each CDR3 protein is one row after TCRdb ran MiXCR on the 5' RACE reads. This sample has 470,000 or so distinct CDR3 sequences, with roughly 26% found just once. These data were also reused for a study on T cells expressing NK-cell markers.

Sequenced input: CD4+ T cells sorted from blood. These receptors all stem from a woman between 18 and 29 years old in good health. Both conserved end residues are part of each CDR3. Each record gives: V gene, clone size, J gene, D gene, CDR3 DNA, CDR3 protein. A D gene is named only where the DNA matches it firmly. Clone size, where shown, is once, few, many, or a class for clones that have expanded.

TRBV6-1	many	TRBJ1-6	.	TGTGCCAGCACTAGGGCTGGTGCGAATAATTCACCCCTCCACTTT	CASTRAGANNSPLHF
TRBV20-1	.	TRBJ2-3	.	TGCAGTGCTAGAGACGACAGGCGCACAGATACGCAGTATTTT	CSARDDRRTDTQYF
TRBV12-3/TRBV12-4	.	TRBJ2-5	TRBD2	TGTGCCAGCACATGGGGACTAGGGGAGACCCAGTACTTC	CASTWGLGETQYF
TRBV27	.	TRBJ2-3	TRBD2	TGTGCCAGCAGACCCTTTAGCGGGGTCGGAGATACGCAGTATTTT	CASRPFSGVGDTQYF
TRBV14	.	TRBJ2-1	.	TGTGCCAGCAGCCCCTTGACCCCGACCGGCAGCGGGTCATACTCCTACAATGAGCAGTTCTTC	CASSPLTPTGSGSYSYNEQFF
TRBV6-1	.	TRBJ2-3	.	TGTGCCAGCACCCCTAACCTAAAGCGGGGCACAGATACGCAGTATTTT	CASTPNLKRGTDTQYF
TRBV24-1	few	TRBJ2-1	.	TGTGCCACCAGTGATCGACAGAGTGAGCAGTTCTTC	CATSDRQSEQFF
TRBV20-1	few	TRBJ1-2	.	TGCAGTGCTAGAGGGCAGACCGACTATGGCTACACCTTC	CSARGQTDYGYTF
TRBV24-1	.	TRBJ2-3	.	TGTGCCACCAGTGACCCCCACGCGGGCACAGATACGCAGTATTTT	CATSDPHAGTDTQYF
TRBV27	.	TRBJ2-5	.	TGTGCCAGCAAACGTGGAGAAGAGACCCAGTACTTC	CASKRGEETQYF
TRBV7-3	few	TRBJ2-1	TRBD2	TGTGCCAGCAGCTTAACAGGACTAGGTTCTAATGAGCAGTTCTTC	CASSLTGLGSNEQFF
TRBV5-1	few	TRBJ2-1	.	TGCGCCAGCAGCTTGGGCCCAGCAACTAATGAGCAGTTCTTC	CASSLGPATNEQFF
TRBV20-1	few	TRBJ2-4	TRBD2	TGCAGTGCTAGGGATGGACTAGCGGGGGAAAACATTCAGTACTTC	CSARDGLAGENIQYF
TRBV5-1	.	TRBJ1-2	.	TGCGCCAGCAGCTACCGGGCCAGCGAGGGCCTCTATGGCTACACCTTC	CASSYRASEGLYGYTF
TRBV20-1	.	TRBJ2-3	.	TGCAGTGCTAGCCTTTGGGTTACGCAGTATTTT	CSASLWVTQYF
TRBV18	.	TRBJ2-1	.	TGTGCCAGCTCACCAACAGGCAGGCTAACCTCCAATGAGCAGTTCTTC	CASSPTGRLTSNEQFF
TRBV5-1	few	TRBJ2-3	.	TGCGCCAGCAGCCCCCGGACTGATAGCACAGATACGCAGTATTTT	CASSPRTDSTDTQYF
TRBV27	.	TRBJ1-2	TRBD1	TGTGCCAGCAGCACGACAGGGTCTAAAGCTAACTATGGCTACACCTTC	CASSTTGSKANYGYTF
TRBV29-1	.	TRBJ2-5	.	TGCAGCGGACGAGAAAGCGTCTTAGGAGAGACCCAGTACTTC	CSGRESVLGETQYF
TRBV6-5	.	TRBJ2-7	TRBD1	TGTGCCAGCAGTTACCGGGACAGGGCGGGCTACGAGCAGTACTTC	CASSYRDRAGYEQYF
TRBV29-1	.	TRBJ2-5	.	TGCAGCGTTGAGGGGTACCAAGAGACCCAGTACTTC	CSVEGYQETQYF
TRBV20-1	few	TRBJ2-1	TRBD2	TGCAGTGCTAGAGACCCGGGACTAGCCATTGTAGTCGAGTTCTTC	CSARDPGLAIVVEFF
TRBV7-8	.	TRBJ2-7	TRBD1	TGTGCCAGCAGCTCTCCCGGGACAGGGGGGAAGGCAACCTACGAGCAGTACTTC	CASSSPGTGGKATYEQYF
TRBV3-1	few	TRBJ2-5	.	TGTGCCAGCAGCCAGCTCCAAGAGACCCAGTACTTC	CASSQLQETQYF
TRBV20-1	.	TRBJ2-3	TRBD2	TGCAGTGCTAGTATGCTAGCGGGGGCCCCCACAGATACGCAGTATTTT	CSASMLAGAPTDTQYF
TRBV6-2/TRBV6-3	.	TRBJ1-5	.	TGTGCCAGCAGTTACGGCAGGGTTGTCAATCAGCCCCAGCATTTT	CASSYGRVVNQPQHF
TRBV18	.	TRBJ1-2	.	TGTGCCAGCTCACCACCGAGCCCCCGGTATGGCTACACCTTC	CASSPPSPRYGYTF
TRBV7-2	few	TRBJ2-1	.	TGTGCCAGCAGCTCTTCCCGGGGGATTGAGCAGTTCTTC	CASSSSRGIEQFF
TRBV4-2	many	TRBJ2-7	TRBD2	TGTGCCAGCAGCCAAGCGACTAGCGGGAGGGCCTACGAGCAGTACTTC	CASSQATSGRAYEQYF
TRBV7-8	few	TRBJ1-1	.	TGTGCCAGCAGCCCGAGGACAGCGACGAACACTGAAGCTTTCTTT	CASSPRTATNTEAFF
TRBV7-2	few	TRBJ2-5	.	TGTGCCAGCAGCTTACTGCATCGGGAACAAGAGACCCAGTACTTC	CASSLLHREQETQYF
TRBV5-1	few	TRBJ1-1	.	TGCGCCAGCAGGGGGGGGACGCGAAACACTGAAGCTTTCTTT	CASRGGTRNTEAFF
TRBV20-1	.	TRBJ2-1	.	TGCAGTGCTAGGAGAGCGGAAAGAGTAGGCAATGAGCAGTTCTTC	CSARRAERVGNEQFF
TRBV6-1	.	TRBJ2-7	TRBD2	TGTGCCAGCAGCCCCGTTTCTAGCGGGGGGACGTACGAGCAGTACTTC	CASSPVSSGGTYEQYF
TRBV5-1	few	TRBJ2-6	.	TGCGCCAGCAGCGAGGGGCCAGGTGGGATGGAGGCCAACGTCCTGACTTTC	CASSEGPGGMEANVLTF
TRBV12-3/TRBV12-4	.	TRBJ1-6	.	TGTGCCAGCAGTTTCGCAGTAAGAACTTCACCCCTCCACTTT	CASSFAVRTSPLHF
TRBV7-3	.	TRBJ2-5	.	TGTGCCAGCAGCTTTGAGCTGCGGGCTAACCAAGAGACCCAGTACTTC	CASSFELRANQETQYF
TRBV27	few	TRBJ2-1	TRBD2	TGTGCCAGCCACTCCCTAGCGGGGGGTTACAATGAGCAGTTCTTC	CASHSLAGGYNEQFF
TRBV2	.	TRBJ2-7	.	TGTGCCAGCAGTTACCGGATACGGGAGCAGTACTTC	CASSYRIREQYF
TRBV11-2	.	TRBJ2-1	TRBD1	TGTGCCAGCAGCTTAAACCCCCTCTCCGGGACAGCTTCAAATGAGCAGTTCTTC	CASSLNPLSGTASNEQFF